These T cell receptor beta chains were read from a single sample in a study of technical replicates of blood from a few donors. Sequencing used immunoSEQ multiplex PCR; TCRdb keeps in-frame clones, though not all of them. The table shows tens of thousands of clones, with 94% occurring only once. The sample was T cells isolated from PBMCs. These receptors originate from a human donor in good health. Each CDR3 is given with its conserved first and last residue. Each record gives: V gene, J gene, CDR3 protein.

v_call: TRBV4-3; j_call: TRBJ1-5; cdr3_aa: CASSRHRQNQPQHF
v_call: TRBV9; j_call: TRBJ2-5; cdr3_aa: CASSVGPEETQYF
v_call: TRBV20-1; j_call: TRBJ2-5; cdr3_aa: CSSGQQETQYF
v_call: TRBV29-1; j_call: TRBJ2-7; cdr3_aa: CSVDNSYEQYF
v_call: TRBV4-3; j_call: TRBJ2-2; cdr3_aa: CASSPGWTGNTGELFF
v_call: TRBV28; j_call: TRBJ2-7; cdr3_aa: CASSPGTSGSVYEQYF
v_call: TRBV7-2; j_call: TRBJ2-5; cdr3_aa: CASSPHRGLGETQYF
v_call: TRBV10-3; j_call: TRBJ2-1; cdr3_aa: CAAGTNNEQFF
v_call: TRBV30; j_call: TRBJ2-7; cdr3_aa: CAWSVSGVFEQYF
v_call: TRBV9; j_call: TRBJ1-3; cdr3_aa: CASSVGKALRSSGNTIYF
v_call: TRBV29-1; j_call: TRBJ2-7; cdr3_aa: CSARGGLYEQYF
v_call: TRBV2; j_call: TRBJ2-5; cdr3_aa: CASSVGTEKETQYF
v_call: TRBV7-3; j_call: TRBJ2-7; cdr3_aa: CASSRDRSYEQYF
v_call: TRBV2; j_call: TRBJ1-2; cdr3_aa: CASSEEPGTGGLGYTF
v_call: TRBV10-3; j_call: TRBJ1-2; cdr3_aa: CAISGGQGADYGYTF
v_call: TRBV9; j_call: TRBJ2-3; cdr3_aa: CASSVGAGATDTQYF
v_call: TRBV4-3; j_call: TRBJ2-5; cdr3_aa: CASSQEMTRETQYF
v_call: TRBV6-5; j_call: TRBJ2-3; cdr3_aa: CASRERLSRPDTQYF
v_call: TRBV5-6; j_call: TRBJ2-6; cdr3_aa: CASSASSGANVLTF
v_call: TRBV6-4; j_call: TRBJ2-3; cdr3_aa: CASSLAGGTDTQYF
v_call: TRBV2; j_call: TRBJ1-1; cdr3_aa: CASKFQGNTEAFF
v_call: TRBV29-1; j_call: TRBJ1-3; cdr3_aa: CSAAGQGAGGNTIYF
v_call: TRBV18; j_call: TRBJ1-1; cdr3_aa: CASSPQEGGTEAFF
v_call: TRBV19; j_call: TRBJ2-7; cdr3_aa: CASNDRLAGTYEQYF
v_call: TRBV27; j_call: TRBJ2-5; cdr3_aa: CASSPIILGPQETQYF
v_call: TRBV14; j_call: TRBJ2-5; cdr3_aa: CASSQYETQYF
v_call: TRBV4-1; j_call: TRBJ1-3; cdr3_aa: CASSQEPPTLSGNTIYF
v_call: TRBV10-3; j_call: TRBJ1-4; cdr3_aa: CAISVSGQEWEKLFF
v_call: TRBV5-4; j_call: TRBJ2-7; cdr3_aa: CASSFYGTSYEQYF
v_call: TRBV15; j_call: TRBJ1-1; cdr3_aa: CATSRDRSTEAFF
v_call: TRBV7-9; j_call: TRBJ2-7; cdr3_aa: CASSHREYQEQYF
v_call: TRBV10-1; j_call: TRBJ1-1; cdr3_aa: CASSRGGVAEAFF
v_call: TRBV7-9; j_call: TRBJ2-3; cdr3_aa: CASSLGLLDTQYF
v_call: TRBV18; j_call: TRBJ2-5; cdr3_aa: CASSPPPRGGETQYF
v_call: TRBV6-5; j_call: TRBJ1-1; cdr3_aa: CASRDSLWAFF
v_call: TRBV18; j_call: TRBJ2-5; cdr3_aa: CASSPSETQYF
v_call: TRBV7-2; j_call: TRBJ2-1; cdr3_aa: CASSFNSRFNEQFF
v_call: TRBV7-6; j_call: TRBJ2-5; cdr3_aa: CASSADRGQETQYF
v_call: TRBV6-5; j_call: TRBJ2-7; cdr3_aa: CASSADRDYEQYF
v_call: TRBV27; j_call: TRBJ2-7; cdr3_aa: CASSLSPGTGNYEQYF